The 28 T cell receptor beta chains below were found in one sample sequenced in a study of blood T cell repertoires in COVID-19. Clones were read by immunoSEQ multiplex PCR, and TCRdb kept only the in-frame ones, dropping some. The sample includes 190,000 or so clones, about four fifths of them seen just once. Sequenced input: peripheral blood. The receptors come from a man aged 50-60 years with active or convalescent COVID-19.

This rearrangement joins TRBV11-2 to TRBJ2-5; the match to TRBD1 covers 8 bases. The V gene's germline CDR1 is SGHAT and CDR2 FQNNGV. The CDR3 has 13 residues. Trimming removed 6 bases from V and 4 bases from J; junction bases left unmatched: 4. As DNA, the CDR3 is TGTGCCAGCAGTTCCGGGACAGGAGAGACCCAGTACTTC. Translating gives CASSSGTGETQYF.

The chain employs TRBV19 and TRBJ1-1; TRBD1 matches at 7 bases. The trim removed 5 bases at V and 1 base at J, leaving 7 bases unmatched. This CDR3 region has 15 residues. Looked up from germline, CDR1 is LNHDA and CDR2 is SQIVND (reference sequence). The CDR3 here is CASSFSGTANTEAFF. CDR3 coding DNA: TGTGCCAGTAGTTTTTCCGGGACAGCGAACACTGAAGCTTTCTTT.

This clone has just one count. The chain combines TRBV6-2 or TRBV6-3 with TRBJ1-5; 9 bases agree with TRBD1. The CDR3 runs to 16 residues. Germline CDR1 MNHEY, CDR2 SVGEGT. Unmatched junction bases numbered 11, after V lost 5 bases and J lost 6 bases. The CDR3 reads CASSNPRTGVIQPQHF. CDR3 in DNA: TGTGCCAGCAGTAACCCGAGGACAGGGGTGATTCAGCCCCAGCATTTT.

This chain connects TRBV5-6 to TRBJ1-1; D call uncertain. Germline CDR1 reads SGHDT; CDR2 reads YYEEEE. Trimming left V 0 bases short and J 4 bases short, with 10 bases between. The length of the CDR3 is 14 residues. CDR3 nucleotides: TGTGCCAGCAGCTTGGCGGGGTTCGGCACTGAAGCTTTCTTT. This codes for CASSLAGFGTEAFF. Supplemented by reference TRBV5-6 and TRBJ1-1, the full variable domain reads DAGVTQSPTHLIKTRGQQVTLRCSPKSGHDTVSWYQQALGQGPQFIFQYYEEEERQRGNFPDRFSGHQFPNYSSELNVNALLLGDSALYLCASSLAGFGTEAFFGQGTRLTVV.

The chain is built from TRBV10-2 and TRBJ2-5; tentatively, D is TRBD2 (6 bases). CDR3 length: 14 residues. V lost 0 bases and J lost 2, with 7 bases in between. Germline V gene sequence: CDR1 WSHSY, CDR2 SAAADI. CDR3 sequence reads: CASSESGGQETQYF. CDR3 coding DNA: TGCGCCAGCAGTGAGTCAGGAGGGCAAGAGACCCAGTACTTC.

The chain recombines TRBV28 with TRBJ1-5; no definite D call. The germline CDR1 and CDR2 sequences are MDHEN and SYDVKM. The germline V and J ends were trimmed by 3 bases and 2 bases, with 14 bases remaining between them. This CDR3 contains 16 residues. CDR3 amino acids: CASSFEGVLGNQPQHF. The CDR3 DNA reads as TGTGCCAGCAGTTTCGAAGGAGTACTCGGCAATCAGCCCCAGCATTTT. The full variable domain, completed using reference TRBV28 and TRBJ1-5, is DVKVTQSSRYLVKRTGEKVFLECVQDMDHENMFWYRQDPGLGLRLIYFSYDVKMKEKGDIPEGYSVSREKKERFSLILESASTNQTSMYLCASSFEGVLGNQPQHFGDGTRLSIL.

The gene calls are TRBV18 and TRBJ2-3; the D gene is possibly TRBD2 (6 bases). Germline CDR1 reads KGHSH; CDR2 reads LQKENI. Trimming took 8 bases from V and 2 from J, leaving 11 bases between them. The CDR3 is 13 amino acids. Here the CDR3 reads CASVSGSTDTQYF. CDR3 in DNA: TGTGCCAGCGTTAGCGGATCCACAGATACGCAGTATTTT.

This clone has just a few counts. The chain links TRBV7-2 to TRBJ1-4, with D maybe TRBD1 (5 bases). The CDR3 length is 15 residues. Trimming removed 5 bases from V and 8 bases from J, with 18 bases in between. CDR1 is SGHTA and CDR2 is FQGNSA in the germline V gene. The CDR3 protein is CASSQWGRETEKLFF. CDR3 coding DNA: TGTGCCAGCAGCCAATGGGGCCGGGAGACCGAAAAACTGTTTTTT.

The CDR3 coding sequence is TGTGCCAGCAGTAGCGGGGTAGGGAACTATGGCTACACCTTC. Translated, it gives CASSSGVGNYGYTF. The rearrangement uses TRBV27 and TRBJ1-2; no clear D gene. This CDR3 contains 14 residues. CDR1 is MNHEY, CDR2 SMNVEV, per germline (reference sequence). The V gene lost 5 bases and the J gene lost 2 bases, with 12 bases spanning the gap.

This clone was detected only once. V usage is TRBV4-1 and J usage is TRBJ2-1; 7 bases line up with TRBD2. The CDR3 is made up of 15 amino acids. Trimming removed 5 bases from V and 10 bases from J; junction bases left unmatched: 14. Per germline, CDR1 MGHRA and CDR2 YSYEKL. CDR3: CASSSRAAGADEQFF. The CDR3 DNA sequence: TGCGCCAGCAGCTCACGGGCGGCGGGAGCGGACGAGCAGTTCTTC.

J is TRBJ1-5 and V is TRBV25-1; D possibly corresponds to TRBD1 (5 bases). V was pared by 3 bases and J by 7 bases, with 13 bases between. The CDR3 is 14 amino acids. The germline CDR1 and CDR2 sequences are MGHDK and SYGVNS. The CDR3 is CASSEFGAQQPQHF. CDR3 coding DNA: TGTGCCAGCAGTGAGTTTGGGGCTCAACAGCCCCAGCATTTT.

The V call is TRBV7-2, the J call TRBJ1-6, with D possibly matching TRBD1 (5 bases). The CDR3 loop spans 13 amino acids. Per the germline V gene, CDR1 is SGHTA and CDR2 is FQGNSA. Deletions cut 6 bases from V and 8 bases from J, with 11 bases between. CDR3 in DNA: TGTGCCAGCAGGCCAGGGCCCTATTCACCCCTCCACTTT. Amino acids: CASRPGPYSPLHF.

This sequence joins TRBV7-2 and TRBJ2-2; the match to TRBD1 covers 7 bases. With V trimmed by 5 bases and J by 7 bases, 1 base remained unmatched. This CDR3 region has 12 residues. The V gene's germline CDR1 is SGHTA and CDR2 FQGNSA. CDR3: CASSHRGGELFF. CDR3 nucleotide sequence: TGTGCCAGCAGCCACAGGGGCGGGGAGCTGTTTTTT.

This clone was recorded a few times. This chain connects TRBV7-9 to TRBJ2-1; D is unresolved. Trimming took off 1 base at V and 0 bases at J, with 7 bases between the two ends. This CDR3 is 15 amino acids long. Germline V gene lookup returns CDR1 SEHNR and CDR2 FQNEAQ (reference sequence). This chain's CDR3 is CASSLGIASYNEQFF. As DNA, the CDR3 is TGTGCCAGCAGCTTAGGTATAGCCTCCTACAATGAGCAGTTCTTC.

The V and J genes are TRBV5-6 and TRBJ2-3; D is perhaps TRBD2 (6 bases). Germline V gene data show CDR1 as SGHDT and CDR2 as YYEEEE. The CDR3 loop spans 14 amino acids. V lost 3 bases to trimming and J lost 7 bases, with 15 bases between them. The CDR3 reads CASSWATSPNTQYF. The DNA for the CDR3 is TGTGCCAGCAGCTGGGCCACTAGCCCCAATACGCAGTATTTT.

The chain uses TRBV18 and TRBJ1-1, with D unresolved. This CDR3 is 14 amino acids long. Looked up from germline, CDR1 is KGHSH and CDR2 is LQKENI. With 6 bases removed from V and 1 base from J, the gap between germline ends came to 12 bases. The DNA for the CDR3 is TGTGCCAGCTCCACGGGGTTGGGGAACACTGAAGCTTTCTTT. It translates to CASSTGLGNTEAFF.

CDR3: CASSLGLITDTQYF. CDR3 DNA: TGCGCCAGCAGCCTGGGACTAATCACAGATACGCAGTATTTT. The genes are TRBV5-1 and TRBJ2-3, with 7 nucleotides matching TRBD2. The V gene's germline CDR1 is SGHRS and CDR2 YFSETQ. The trim removed 4 bases at V and 2 bases at J, leaving 4 bases unmatched. CDR3 length: 14 residues.

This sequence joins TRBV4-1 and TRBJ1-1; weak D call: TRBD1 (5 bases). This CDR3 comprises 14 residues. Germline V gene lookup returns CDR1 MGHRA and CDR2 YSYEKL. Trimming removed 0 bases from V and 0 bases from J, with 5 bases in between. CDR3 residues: CASSQEDMNTEAFF. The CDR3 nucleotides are TGCGCCAGCAGCCAAGAGGACATGAACACTGAAGCTTTCTTT.

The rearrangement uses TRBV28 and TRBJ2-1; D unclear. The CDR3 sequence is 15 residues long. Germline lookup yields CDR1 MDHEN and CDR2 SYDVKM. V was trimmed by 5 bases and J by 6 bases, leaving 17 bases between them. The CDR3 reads CASSLSGFNRNEQFF. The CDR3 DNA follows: TGTGCCAGCAGTCTCTCCGGGTTTAATCGCAATGAGCAGTTCTTC.

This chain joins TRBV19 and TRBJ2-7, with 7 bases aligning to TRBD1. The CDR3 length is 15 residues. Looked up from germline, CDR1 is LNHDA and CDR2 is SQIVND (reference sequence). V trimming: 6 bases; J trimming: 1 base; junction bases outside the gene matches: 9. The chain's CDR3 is CASSQDRVDSYEQYF. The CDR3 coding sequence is TGTGCCAGTAGCCAAGACAGGGTAGATTCCTACGAGCAGTACTTC.

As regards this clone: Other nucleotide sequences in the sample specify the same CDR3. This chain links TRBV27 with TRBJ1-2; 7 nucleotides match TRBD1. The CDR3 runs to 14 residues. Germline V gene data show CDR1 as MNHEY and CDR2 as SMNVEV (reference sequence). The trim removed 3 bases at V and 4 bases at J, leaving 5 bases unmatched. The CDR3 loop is CASSLRDSSYGYTF. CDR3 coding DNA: TGTGCCAGCAGTTTGCGGGACAGCTCCTATGGCTACACCTTC.

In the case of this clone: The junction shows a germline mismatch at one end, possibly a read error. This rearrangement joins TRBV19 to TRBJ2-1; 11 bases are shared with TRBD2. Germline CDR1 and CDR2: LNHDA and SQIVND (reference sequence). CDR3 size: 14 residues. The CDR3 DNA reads TGTGCCAGTAGAATAGCGGGGGGGCCCGATGAGCAGTTCTTC. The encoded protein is CASRIAGGPDEQFF.

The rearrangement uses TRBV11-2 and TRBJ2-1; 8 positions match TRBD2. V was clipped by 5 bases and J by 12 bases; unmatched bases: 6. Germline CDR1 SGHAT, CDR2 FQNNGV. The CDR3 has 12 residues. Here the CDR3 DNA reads TGTGCCAGCAGCCGTCGGGAGGGACTGCAGTTCTTC. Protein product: CASSRREGLQFF.

Here the CDR3 reads CASHLGNTEAFF. The CDR3 nucleotides read TGTGCCAGCCACCTCGGGAACACTGAAGCTTTCTTT. V gene TRBV6-6 combines with J gene TRBJ1-1; no definite D call. CDR1 and CDR2 (germline): MNHNY, SVGAGI (reference sequence). Trimming took off 8 bases at V and 1 base at J, with 8 bases between the two ends. This CDR3 contains 12 residues.

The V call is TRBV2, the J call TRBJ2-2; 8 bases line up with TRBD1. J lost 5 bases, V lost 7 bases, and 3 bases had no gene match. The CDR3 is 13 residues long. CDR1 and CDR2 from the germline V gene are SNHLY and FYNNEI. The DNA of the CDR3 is TGTGCCAGCAATTACAGGGGGACCGGGGAGCTGTTTTTT. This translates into CASNYRGTGELFF.

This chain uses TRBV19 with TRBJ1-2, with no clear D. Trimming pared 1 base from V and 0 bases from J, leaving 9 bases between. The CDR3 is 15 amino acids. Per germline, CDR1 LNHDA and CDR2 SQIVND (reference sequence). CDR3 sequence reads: CASSIGRATNYGYTF. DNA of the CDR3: TGTGCCAGTAGTATAGGGAGAGCTACTAACTATGGCTACACCTTC.

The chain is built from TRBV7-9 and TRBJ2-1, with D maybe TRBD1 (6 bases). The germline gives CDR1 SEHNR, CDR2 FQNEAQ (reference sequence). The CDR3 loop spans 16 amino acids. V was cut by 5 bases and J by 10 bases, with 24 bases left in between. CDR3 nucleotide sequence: TGTGCCAGCAGCCCCACCGACAGGCCCGGTCTAGGGGAGCAGTTCTTC. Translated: CASSPTDRPGLGEQFF.

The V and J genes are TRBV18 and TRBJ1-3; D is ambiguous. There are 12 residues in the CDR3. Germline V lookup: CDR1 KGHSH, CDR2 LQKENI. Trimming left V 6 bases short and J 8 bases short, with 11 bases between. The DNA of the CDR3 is TGTGCCAGCTCCGGCGGCCGGGACACCATATATTTT. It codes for CASSGGRDTIYF.